One and the same sample provided the 12 T cell receptor beta chains below, sequenced in a study of T cells expressing NK-cell markers. TCRdb reprocessed the 5' RACE reads; each CDR3 protein has one entry and no DNA is given. This sample's table reports about 460,000 distinct CDR3 sequences. Sequenced input: blood T cells: a sorted CD56 or NKG2C T cell subset, CD4+ or CD8+ T cells, or bulk PBMC T cells (not recorded which). The receptors here all came from a woman between 50 and 59 years old in good health.

The chain links TRBV20-1 to TRBJ1-2; checking the TCRdb D call of TRBD1 is not possible without DNA. CDR1 DFQATT and CDR2 SNEGSKA come from the germline V gene (reference sequence). The CDR3 sequence is 16 residues long. CDR3 residues: CSARGYSGTGGDGYTF.

The chain carries TRBV6-1 and TRBJ2-1; TCRdb returns TRBD1, unconfirmable since there is no DNA. The CDR3 spans 15 residues. Germline CDR1 is MNHNS and CDR2 is SASEGT. Here the CDR3 reads CASRPPGQGYNEQFF.

The chain links TRBV10-3 to TRBJ1-1. The CDR3 is 14 amino acids. Per germline, CDR1 ENHRY and CDR2 SYGVKD. The CDR3 reads CAIRGSREDTEAFF.

V is TRBV12-3 or TRBV12-4 and J is TRBJ2-3; TCRdb gives TRBD2 as the D gene, but with no DNA this cannot be confirmed. The CDR3 is made up of 12 amino acids. CDR3 residues: CASKPGLYTQYF.

The chain has TRBV9 and TRBJ2-3. This CDR3 contains 14 residues. The germline gives CDR1 SGDLS, CDR2 YYNGEE. CDR3 residues: CASSVGPRRDTQYF.

The rearrangement links TRBV19 to TRBJ2-1; the TRBD1 assignment by TCRdb is unverifiable without DNA. CDR1 is LNHDA, CDR2 SQIVND, per germline (reference sequence). The CDR3 totals 14 residues. The CDR3 is CASSQGRLGNEQFF.

The chain employs TRBV20-1 and TRBJ2-1; lacking DNA, the TRBD1 call made by TCRdb goes unchecked. The CDR3 is 12 amino acids. Looked up from germline, CDR1 is DFQATT and CDR2 is SNEGSKA (reference sequence). CDR3 sequence: CSAFPLDNEQFF.

The chain joins TRBV5-1 to TRBJ1-5. This CDR3 is built from 13 residues. Germline loops: CDR1 SGHRS, CDR2 YFSETQ. The CDR3 is CASSLGPNQPQHF.

V usage is TRBV9 and J usage is TRBJ2-5. In germline, CDR1 is SGDLS, CDR2 YYNGEE. CDR3 length: 16 residues. This CDR3 is CASSVGLGARSETQYF.

The V gene is TRBV2, the J gene TRBJ2-1; TCRdb designates TRBD2, a call that cannot be tested without DNA. Germline CDR1 reads SNHLY; CDR2 reads FYNNEI. The CDR3 extends over 14 amino acids. CDR3 residues: CASIGSGRGNEQFF.

The CDR3: CASSRDKEAGELFF. The rearrangement joins TRBV5-1 to TRBJ2-2. CDR3 length: 14 amino acids. Per germline, CDR1 SGHRS and CDR2 YFSETQ.

This rearrangement joins TRBV2 to TRBJ1-5; TCRdb returns TRBD1, unconfirmable since there is no DNA. The CDR3 has 13 amino acids. Germline lookup yields CDR1 SNHLY and CDR2 FYNNEI. This CDR3 reads CASSEEEGGPQHF.